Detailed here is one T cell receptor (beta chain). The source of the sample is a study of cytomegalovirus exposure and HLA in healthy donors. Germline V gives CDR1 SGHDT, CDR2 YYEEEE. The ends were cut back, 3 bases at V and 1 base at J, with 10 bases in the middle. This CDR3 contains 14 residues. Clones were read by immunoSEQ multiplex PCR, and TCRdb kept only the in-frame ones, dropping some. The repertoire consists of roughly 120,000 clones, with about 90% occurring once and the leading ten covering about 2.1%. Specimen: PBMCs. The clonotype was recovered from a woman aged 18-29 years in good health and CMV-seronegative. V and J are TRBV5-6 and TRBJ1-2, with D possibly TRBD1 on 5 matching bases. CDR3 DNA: TGTGCCAGCAGCTGGGACTCCATTAACTATGGCTACACCTTC. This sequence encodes CASSWDSINYGYTF.